These T cell receptor beta chains were read from a single sample in a study of regulatory dendritic cells for organ transplantation. Some clones are missing from TCRdb's copy, which holds only in-frame ones; the method was immunoSEQ multiplex PCR. The sample holds 30,000 or so clones, roughly four fifths seen once. Sequenced sample: naive CD4+ T cells from blood. These receptors all come from a human donor in good health. The CDR3 runs from the conserved cysteine through the conserved F or W. Fields, in order: clone size, V gene, J gene, D gene, CDR3 DNA, CDR3 protein. D genes are given only for firm matches. Some rows mark clone size as missing; the rest say once, few, many or name a class of expanded clone.

abundance: .; v_gene: TRBV5-1; j_gene: TRBJ2-1; d_gene: TRBD1; CDR3nt: TGCGCCAGCAGCTCGTGGGACAGGGGCGCTTTTAATGAGCAGTTCTTC; CDR3aa: CASSSWDRGAFNEQFF
abundance: few; v_gene: TRBV9; j_gene: TRBJ1-1; d_gene: TRBD1; CDR3nt: TGTGCCAGCAGCGCCCGGGACAGGGGAATCACTGAAGCTTTCTTT; CDR3aa: CASSARDRGITEAFF
abundance: .; v_gene: TRBV7-2; j_gene: TRBJ2-2; d_gene: .; CDR3nt: TGTGCCAGCAGCTTACGGGGGTCCTCGAACACCGGGGAGCTGTTTTTT; CDR3aa: CASSLRGSSNTGELFF
abundance: once; v_gene: TRBV2; j_gene: TRBJ1-6; d_gene: TRBD1; CDR3nt: TGTGCCAGCAGTCCAGACAGGGGAGGTAATAATTCACCCCTCCACTTT; CDR3aa: CASSPDRGGNNSPLHF
abundance: .; v_gene: TRBV19; j_gene: TRBJ2-3; d_gene: TRBD1; CDR3nt: TGTGCCAGTAACCGCTGGGGACAGGGAGCCACAGATACGCAGTATTTT; CDR3aa: CASNRWGQGATDTQYF
abundance: .; v_gene: TRBV6-5; j_gene: TRBJ2-1; d_gene: TRBD2; CDR3nt: TGTGCCAGCAGTCCGACTAGCGGGGTTCAGGGTGAGCAGTTCTTC; CDR3aa: CASSPTSGVQGEQFF
abundance: .; v_gene: TRBV5-4; j_gene: TRBJ1-1; d_gene: .; CDR3nt: TGTGCCAGCAGCTTGGAGGAGAGGAACACTGAAGCTTTCTTT; CDR3aa: CASSLEERNTEAFF
abundance: .; v_gene: TRBV6-1; j_gene: TRBJ1-5; d_gene: .; CDR3nt: TGTGCCCTTGGGGGGGGCAATCAGCCCCAGCATTTT; CDR3aa: CALGGGNQPQHF
abundance: .; v_gene: TRBV19; j_gene: TRBJ1-2; d_gene: .; CDR3nt: TGTGCCAGTAGTATAGAAGGGCCCTGGGAGGGCTACACCTTC; CDR3aa: CASSIEGPWEGYTF
abundance: .; v_gene: TRBV2; j_gene: TRBJ1-5; d_gene: TRBD1; CDR3nt: TGTGCCAGCAGCGAAGGACAGGGCGGCAATCAGCCCCAGCATTTT; CDR3aa: CASSEGQGGNQPQHF
abundance: .; v_gene: TRBV4-1; j_gene: TRBJ2-5; d_gene: .; CDR3nt: TGCGCCAGCAGCCAAGGGACAGTCGAGACCCAGTACTTC; CDR3aa: CASSQGTVETQYF
abundance: .; v_gene: TRBV27; j_gene: TRBJ1-2; d_gene: TRBD1; CDR3nt: TGTGCCAGCAGTTCCTACAGGGGTTGGGATGGCTACACCTTC; CDR3aa: CASSSYRGWDGYTF
abundance: .; v_gene: TRBV5-1; j_gene: TRBJ2-6; d_gene: .; CDR3nt: TGCGCCAGCAGCTTGGGACCCCCAGGGACTGGGGCCAACGTCCTGACTTTC; CDR3aa: CASSLGPPGTGANVLTF
abundance: .; v_gene: TRBV27; j_gene: TRBJ1-2; d_gene: .; CDR3nt: TGTGCCAGCAGTTCATACCCCCGGGGTGGCTACACCTTC; CDR3aa: CASSSYPRGGYTF
abundance: .; v_gene: TRBV6-1; j_gene: TRBJ1-5; d_gene: .; CDR3nt: TGTGCCAGCTACGGACAGCTCAATCAGCCCCAGCATTTT; CDR3aa: CASYGQLNQPQHF
abundance: .; v_gene: TRBV5-1; j_gene: TRBJ2-4; d_gene: TRBD1; CDR3nt: TGCGCCAGCAGCCCGAGGACAGGGCTAAACATTCAGTACTTC; CDR3aa: CASSPRTGLNIQYF
abundance: .; v_gene: TRBV4-2; j_gene: TRBJ2-1; d_gene: TRBD2; CDR3nt: TGTGCCAGCAGCCAAGAAGGCGGGGGGGCCGAGAATGAGCAGTTCTTC; CDR3aa: CASSQEGGGAENEQFF
abundance: .; v_gene: TRBV5-6; j_gene: TRBJ1-1; d_gene: TRBD1; CDR3nt: TGTGCCAGCATCCGGCTGGACAGGGGGTGGGTGAACACTGAAGCTTTCTTT; CDR3aa: CASIRLDRGWVNTEAFF
abundance: .; v_gene: TRBV7-2; j_gene: TRBJ2-7; d_gene: TRBD1; CDR3nt: TGTGCCAGCAGTTTCCAGGGACAGGGGGCCTACGAGCAGTACTTC; CDR3aa: CASSFQGQGAYEQYF
abundance: .; v_gene: TRBV5-6; j_gene: TRBJ1-2; d_gene: .; CDR3nt: TGTGCCAGCAGCTTGGACAGGGTGGTTTATGGCTACACCTTC; CDR3aa: CASSLDRVVYGYTF
abundance: .; v_gene: TRBV11-2; j_gene: TRBJ2-6; d_gene: .; CDR3nt: TGTGCCAGCAGAGCAGGGTCTGGGGCCAACGTCCTGACTTTC; CDR3aa: CASRAGSGANVLTF
abundance: .; v_gene: TRBV6-1; j_gene: TRBJ1-1; d_gene: .; CDR3nt: TGTGCCAGCAGTGAAGGCCCAGGGATGAACACTGAAGCTTTCTTT; CDR3aa: CASSEGPGMNTEAFF
abundance: .; v_gene: TRBV18; j_gene: TRBJ2-2; d_gene: .; CDR3nt: TGTGCCAGCTCACAATACGGGAACACCGGGGAGCTGTTTTTT; CDR3aa: CASSQYGNTGELFF
abundance: .; v_gene: TRBV5-6; j_gene: TRBJ2-7; d_gene: TRBD1; CDR3nt: TGTGCCAGCAGCTTGGACAGGGGGCGCTTTGTGGGCGAGCAGTACTTC; CDR3aa: CASSLDRGRFVGEQYF
abundance: .; v_gene: TRBV9; j_gene: TRBJ2-5; d_gene: TRBD1; CDR3nt: TGTGCCAGCAGCACCGGACAGGGCCAAGAGACCCAGTACTTC; CDR3aa: CASSTGQGQETQYF
abundance: .; v_gene: TRBV4-3; j_gene: TRBJ2-1; d_gene: TRBD2; CDR3nt: TGCGCCAGCAGCCAAGCTAGCGGGGGAAAAGGGGAGCAGTTCTTC; CDR3aa: CASSQASGGKGEQFF
abundance: .; v_gene: TRBV11-3; j_gene: TRBJ1-2; d_gene: TRBD1; CDR3nt: TGTGCCAGCAGCTCGAAAGACAGGGAGATCTATGGCTACACCTTC; CDR3aa: CASSSKDREIYGYTF